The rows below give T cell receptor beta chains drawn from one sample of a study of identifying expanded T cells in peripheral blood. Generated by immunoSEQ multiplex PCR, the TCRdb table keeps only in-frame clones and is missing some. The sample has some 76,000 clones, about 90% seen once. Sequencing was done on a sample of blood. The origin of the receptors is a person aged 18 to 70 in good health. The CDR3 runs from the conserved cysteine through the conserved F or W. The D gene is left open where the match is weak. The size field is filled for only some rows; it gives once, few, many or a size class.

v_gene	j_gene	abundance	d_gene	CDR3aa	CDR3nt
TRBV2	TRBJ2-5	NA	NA	CASSEEAAEETQYF	TGTGCCAGCAGTGAAGAGGCGGCAGAAGAGACCCAGTACTTC
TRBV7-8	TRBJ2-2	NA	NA	CASSTGAANTGELFF	TGTGCCAGCAGCACAGGCGCAGCGAACACCGGGGAGCTGTTTTTT
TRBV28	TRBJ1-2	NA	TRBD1	CASSLRTGSNYGYTF	TGTGCCAGCAGTTTACGGACAGGATCTAACTATGGCTACACCTTC
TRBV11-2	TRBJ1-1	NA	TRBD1	CASSLDMGQGVSEAFF	TGTGCCAGCAGCTTAGATATGGGACAGGGGGTTTCTGAAGCTTTCTTT
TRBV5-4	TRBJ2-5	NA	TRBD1	CASSPAGGETQYF	TGTGCCAGCAGCCCAGCAGGGGGAGAGACCCAGTACTTC
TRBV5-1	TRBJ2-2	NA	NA	CASSLDGGNTGELFF	TGCGCCAGCAGCTTGGATGGGGGAAACACCGGGGAGCTGTTTTTT
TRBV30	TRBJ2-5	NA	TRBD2	CAWSWGGAQETQYF	TGTGCCTGGAGTTGGGGAGGGGCCCAAGAGACCCAGTACTTC
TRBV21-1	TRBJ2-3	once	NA	CASKQRGPGLKYF	TGTGCCAGCAAGCAAAGGGGCCCGGGACTTAAATATTTT
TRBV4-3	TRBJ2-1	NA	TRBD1	CASSQDRGSYNEQFF	TGCGCCAGCAGCCAAGACAGGGGGTCCTACAATGAGCAGTTCTTC
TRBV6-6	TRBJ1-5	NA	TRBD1	CATSGPGQGNQPQHF	TGTGCCACCTCTGGTCCCGGACAGGGCAATCAGCCCCAGCATTTT
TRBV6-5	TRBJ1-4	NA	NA	CASSYSGVTKLFF	TGTGCCAGCAGTTACTCCGGGGTAACAAAACTGTTTTTT